This T cell receptor beta chain was captured by sequencing in a study of Ad26.COV2.S vaccination and SARS-CoV-2 variants. Study-wide context: Ad26.COV2.S shots went into the muscle once or twice, 56 days apart.

With 5 bases removed from V and 0 bases from J, the gap between germline ends came to 9 bases. Germline loops: CDR1 SGHNT, CDR2 YENEEA. The CDR3 sequence is 14 residues long. Overall study findings and caveats: Similar non-spike TCR breadth was seen in vaccine and placebo recipients.

Assay: immunoSEQ multiplex PCR; the TCRdb copy retains only in-frame clones and omits some. The table lists fewer than 500,000 clones, 90% of them singletons, with roughly an eighth in the top ten. Comment on this clone: Its target is not known.

Treatment: some 20 received Ad26.COV2.S at low or high dose, single or two shots; five or six received placebo; per-sample allocation not given. After the first vaccine or placebo injection, samples were drawn on day 63. This adult donor, from Boston, was 18-55 years old. The chain is built from TRBV11-3 and TRBJ2-3; D ambiguous. The TCR comes from a person between 18 and 59 years old who received the Ad26.COV2.S COVID-19 vaccine or a placebo. This material consisted of peripheral blood, taken in a trial of Ad26.COV2.S vaccine versus placebo. CDR3: CASSQIGSTDTQYF. The CDR3, as DNA: TGTGCCAGCAGCCAAATCGGGAGCACAGATACGCAGTATTTT.